The TCR beta chain under discussion was sequenced for a study of blood T cells in healthy people across ages (dated by TCRdb to between 2014 and 2016). Turning to the overall study: Template switching captured roughly one uniquely barcoded TCR beta cDNA molecule per two T cells in model experiments. Using deep sequencing normalized with unique cDNA molecular identifiers, the study measured how TCR beta repertoire diversity changes with age. For two donors (one aged 18 to 29 and one aged 80 or older), the study analyzed two additional independent replicas of 1 million unique cDNA reads from the same blood draw. Donors were grouped into four age groups: young (average roughly 17 years), middle-aged (roughly 40), aged (roughly 62) and long-lived (82).

Library preparation was by 5' RACE. Instrument used: Illumina HiSeq 2500. A second PCR of 7 to 11 cycles was performed with a sample-barcoded 5' primer and a J-beta primer mix. A unique molecular identifier was introduced onto each TCR beta cDNA molecule by a template-switch 5' adaptor carrying 12 random nucleotides. Each sample yielded at least 3 million CDR3-containing paired-end reads. The Mint cDNA synthesis kit, primed by a TRBC-specific oligonucleotide, was used to synthesize first-strand cDNA from all RNA. Following uracil-DNA glycosylase treatment, all cDNA underwent a first 18-cycle PCR with the universal primers M1SS and BC2_uni_R. For the original study's pipeline: Each sample was normalized by randomly selecting 1 million high-quality reads, each carrying a distinct molecular identifier. Instead of being binned into consensus sequences, reads that shared molecular identifiers were thrown out. CDR3 identification, clonotype clustering and error correction used MiTCR with a Q25 quality threshold and the strictest error-elimination algorithm. Lower-bound total TCR beta diversity was estimated with a nonparametric unseen species model using Euler transformation. TCRdb ran its own pipeline on the public reads, namely fastp trimming at Q25 and MiXCR clone calling, and kept in-frame beta chains. Rows with a matching CDR3 protein are joined into one entry that keeps the most common DNA and genes. The V and J calls come from TCRdb's annotation, not from the publication. Across this sample there are 1 million or so distinct CDR3 sequences, with almost 25% seen only once. Of the sample, 0.65% to 0.75% is held by the ten largest clones.

Counted from cysteine to phenylalanine, this CDR3 has 14 amino acids. Just the 42-base CDR3 DNA is kept, in frame starting at base 1. From the germline V gene, CDR1 is LGHNA and CDR2 is YSLEER. V sheds 0 bases and J sheds 7 bases, leaving 12 bases between their ends. Donors were 39 systemically healthy Caucasian individuals from Russia aged 6 to 90 years. Approximately 9.7 milliliters of peripheral blood were drawn from each donor into EDTA-treated Vacutainer tubes. Ficoll-Paque density-gradient centrifugation was used to isolate PBMCs, with at least 7 million per sample. Trizol reagent was used to extract total RNA from the PBMCs, yielding at least 6 micrograms per sample. For every donor, an aliquot of PBMCs went through flow cytometry to measure the percentages of naive CD45RAhigh/CD27high T cells. This clonotype was seen more than once but under ten times. The antigen it binds to is not known. There are no base qualities to consult, and no much larger clone falls within one base.

What the authors observed across the whole study: Observed TCR beta diversity correlated strongly with the percentage of naive T cells measured by flow cytometry. As age increased, observed TCR beta diversity per million T cells dropped in a roughly linear way, and a significant reduction was already evident by age 40. Estimates of total diversity based on one million sequenced T cells were considered lower bounds and underestimates. The long-lived group showed more naive CD4+ T cells, fewer expanded clones and increased TCR diversity than the aged group, suggesting age selection. Because profiling used bulk unsorted PBMCs, naive and antigen-experienced compartments could not be compared conclusively. The CMV infection status of donors was not known, potentially confounding age-related changes in expanded clonotypes.

These same records also appear under a second study, on T cells of mothers and their children. From that second study: The donors were nine systemically healthy Caucasian individuals, made up of three mothers and their six children. cDNA synthesis used all of the extracted RNA, with approximately 1.4 ug of RNA in each 15 ul reaction. In the second PCR, the M1S primer introduced both the sample barcodes and 2-4 random nucleotides. Each mother yielded over 8.5 million TCR beta CDR3 reads and each child some 3 million reads. Thymic selection similarly shapes TCR recombination output in related and unrelated pairs, with minor effect from inherited differences. Normalized repertoire overlap was always slightly but never significantly higher in related than unrelated mother-child pairs. Persistent microchimeric T cell clones were not detected, at a sensitivity of about 90 clones per million clonotypes. In the study, deep NGS was used to compare the TCR beta repertoires of mothers and children, and features distinguishing related mother-child pairs from unrelated individuals were sought. On average, the children were roughly 11 +/- 4 years old, while the mothers were around 42 +/- 4 years old. After adapter ligation was performed with NEBNext reagents, the libraries were sequenced on an Illumina HiSeq 2000 with 100+100 nt paired-end reads. Mother and child libraries were prepared a month apart and sequenced in separate runs to prevent cross-contamination. Between about 500,000 and 2,100,000 distinct TCR beta clonotypes were identified per donor. Naive TCR beta clonotypes were estimated from low-frequency clonotypes matched to each donor's FACS-determined naive share, without sorting.

The chain links TRBV4-3 with TRBJ1-2; the D gene is possibly TRBD1, with 6 bases matching. Specimen: blood. This TCR derives from a girl under 10 years old in good health. The CDR3 sequence is CASSQDGSGAGYTF. The DNA sequence is as follows: TGCGCCAGCAGCCAAGATGGTTCAGGGGCTGGCTACACCTTC.